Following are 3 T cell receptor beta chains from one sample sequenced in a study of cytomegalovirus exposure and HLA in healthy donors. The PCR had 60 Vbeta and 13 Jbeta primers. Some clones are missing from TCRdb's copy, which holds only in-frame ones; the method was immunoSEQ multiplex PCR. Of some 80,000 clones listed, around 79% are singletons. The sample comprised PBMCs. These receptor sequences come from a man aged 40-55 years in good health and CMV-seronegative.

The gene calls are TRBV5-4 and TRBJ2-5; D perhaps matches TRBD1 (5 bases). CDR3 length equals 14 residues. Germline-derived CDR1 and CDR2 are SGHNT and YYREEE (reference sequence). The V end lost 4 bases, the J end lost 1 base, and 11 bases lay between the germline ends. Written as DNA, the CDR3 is TGTGCCAGCAGCCCCGTAGGGGTCCAAGAGACCCAGTACTTC. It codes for CASSPVGVQETQYF.

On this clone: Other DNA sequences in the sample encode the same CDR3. The CDR3 is CASSSRPGLAESDTQYF. CDR3 in DNA: TGCGCCAGCAGCTCCCGTCCGGGACTAGCGGAGTCAGATACGCAGTATTTT. The V call is TRBV5-1, the J call TRBJ2-3, with 11 positions matching TRBD2. Germline V CDR1 and CDR2: SGHRS, YFSETQ. The CDR3 extends over 17 amino acids. V shed 3 bases and J 4 bases; nucleotides not matched to a gene: 10.

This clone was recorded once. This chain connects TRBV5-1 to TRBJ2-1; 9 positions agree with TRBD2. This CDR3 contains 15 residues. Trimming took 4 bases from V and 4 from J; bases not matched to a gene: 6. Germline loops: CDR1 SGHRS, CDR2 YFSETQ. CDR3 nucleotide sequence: TGCGCCAGCAGCACGACTAGCGGCGTATACAATGAGCAGTTCTTC. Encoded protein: CASSTTSGVYNEQFF.